This T cell receptor beta chain derives from a study of tumor and adjacent non-tumor tissue in lung cancer. About the research overall: On average, productive TCRbeta reads reached roughly 3.9 million per sample. Whole-study results and caveats: Tumor tissue had significantly higher TCR diversity than normal lung. Tumor repertoires had a smaller top 100 clone share than normal lung.

This clonotype was observed once. Its specificity is unknown. The junction does not match germline at one end; this may be a read error. This CDR3 spans 13 amino acids. Germline loops: CDR1 SGHAT, CDR2 FQNNGV. Three rounds of nested PCR, following a modified ARM-PCR protocol, produced the TCRbeta library. TCRdb re-called the multiplex PCR reads with MiXCR, one entry per CDR3 protein. Seen here are about 75,000 distinct CDR3 sequences, roughly 70% observed once, and the top ten hold 25% to 30%. RNA was extracted from bulk tissue without any cell sorting. Distant lung tissue was collected more than 3 cm away from the tumor edge. Newly diagnosed lung cancer patients had thoracic surgery in China, August–late 2014, without prior chemotherapy.

Material for sequencing was distant non-tumor lung tissue. This TCR came from a woman aged 45-59 years with non-small cell lung cancer. The chain couples TRBV11-2 to TRBJ1-1; unclear D gene. The CDR3 spells CASSLVDNTETFF. CDR3 bases: TGTGCCAGCAGCTTGGTGGATAACACTGAAACTTTCTTT.